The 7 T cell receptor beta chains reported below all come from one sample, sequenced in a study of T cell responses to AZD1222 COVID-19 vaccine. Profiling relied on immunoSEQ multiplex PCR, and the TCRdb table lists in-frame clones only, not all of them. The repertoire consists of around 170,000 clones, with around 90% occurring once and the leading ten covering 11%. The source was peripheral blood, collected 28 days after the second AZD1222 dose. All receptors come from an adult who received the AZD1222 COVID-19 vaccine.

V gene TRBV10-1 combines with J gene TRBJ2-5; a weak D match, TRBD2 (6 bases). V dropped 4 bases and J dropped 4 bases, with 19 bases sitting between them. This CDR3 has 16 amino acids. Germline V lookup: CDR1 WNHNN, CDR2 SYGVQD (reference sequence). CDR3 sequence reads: CASSVFPGLLAETQYF. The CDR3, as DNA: TGCGCCAGCAGTGTCTTTCCGGGACTCCTGGCAGAGACCCAGTACTTC.

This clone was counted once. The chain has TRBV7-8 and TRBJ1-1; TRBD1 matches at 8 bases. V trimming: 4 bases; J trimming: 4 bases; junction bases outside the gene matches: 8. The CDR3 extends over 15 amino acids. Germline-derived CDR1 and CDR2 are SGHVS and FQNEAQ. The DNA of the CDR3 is TGTGCCAGCAGCTCTACAGGGGGGAGAAGCACTGAAGCTTTCTTT. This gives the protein CASSSTGGRSTEAFF.

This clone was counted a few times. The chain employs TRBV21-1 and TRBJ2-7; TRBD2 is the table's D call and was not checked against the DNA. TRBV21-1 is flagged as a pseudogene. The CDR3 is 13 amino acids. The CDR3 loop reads CASSKDCLYEQYF. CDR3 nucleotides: TGTGCCAGCAGCAAAGACTGCTTATACGAGCAGTACTTC.

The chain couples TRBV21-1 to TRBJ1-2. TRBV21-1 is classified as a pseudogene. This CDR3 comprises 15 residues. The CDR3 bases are TGTGCCAGCAGCAAATTCGTCCCCCCTGAGTTTGGCTACACCTTC. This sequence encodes CASSKFVPPEFGYTF.

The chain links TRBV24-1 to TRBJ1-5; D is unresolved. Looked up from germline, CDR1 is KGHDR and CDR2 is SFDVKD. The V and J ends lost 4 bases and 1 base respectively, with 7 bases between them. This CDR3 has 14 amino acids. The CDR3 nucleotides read TGTGCCACCAGTGAGGACGGAAGCAATCAGCCCCAGCATTTT. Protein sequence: CATSEDGSNQPQHF.

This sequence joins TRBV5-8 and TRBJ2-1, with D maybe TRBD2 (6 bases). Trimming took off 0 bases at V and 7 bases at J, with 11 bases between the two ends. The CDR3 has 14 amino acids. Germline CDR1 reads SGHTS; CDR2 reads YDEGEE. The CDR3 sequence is CASSLVRGWNEQFF. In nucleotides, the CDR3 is TGTGCCAGCAGCTTGGTGCGGGGTTGGAATGAGCAGTTCTTC.

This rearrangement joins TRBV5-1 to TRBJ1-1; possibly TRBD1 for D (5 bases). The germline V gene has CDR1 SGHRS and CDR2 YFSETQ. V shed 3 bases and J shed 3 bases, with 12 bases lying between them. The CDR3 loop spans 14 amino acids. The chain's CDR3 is CASSWGEWDTEAFF. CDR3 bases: TGCGCCAGCAGCTGGGGGGAGTGGGACACTGAAGCTTTCTTT.